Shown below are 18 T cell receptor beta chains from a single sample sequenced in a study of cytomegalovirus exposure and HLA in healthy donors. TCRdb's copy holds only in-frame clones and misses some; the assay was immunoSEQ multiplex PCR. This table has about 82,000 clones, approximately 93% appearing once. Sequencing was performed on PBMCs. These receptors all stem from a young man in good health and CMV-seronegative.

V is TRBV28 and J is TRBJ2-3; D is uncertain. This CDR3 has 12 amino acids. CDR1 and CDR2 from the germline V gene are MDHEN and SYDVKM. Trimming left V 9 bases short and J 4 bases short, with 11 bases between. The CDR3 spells CASIGVSDTQYF. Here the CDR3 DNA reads TGTGCCAGTATAGGAGTATCAGATACGCAGTATTTT.

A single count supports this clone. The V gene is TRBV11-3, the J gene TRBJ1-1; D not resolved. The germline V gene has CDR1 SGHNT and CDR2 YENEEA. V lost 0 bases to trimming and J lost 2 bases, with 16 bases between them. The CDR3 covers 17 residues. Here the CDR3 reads CASSLDLTGEGNTEAFF. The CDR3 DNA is TGTGCCAGCAGCTTAGATCTGACGGGTGAGGGAAACACTGAAGCTTTCTTT.

The CDR3 DNA reads as TGTGCCAGCAGCGTGTGGACTAGCGGGAGTAGGGGGCCCCCCCACGAGCAGTACTTC. As protein: CASSVWTSGSRGPPHEQYF. V usage is TRBV9 and J usage is TRBJ2-7; TRBD2 aligns across 13 bases. CDR3 length equals 19 residues. Trimming removed 2 bases from V and 5 bases from J; junction bases left unmatched: 16. In germline, CDR1 is SGDLS, CDR2 YYNGEE. Filled out from reference TRBV9 and TRBJ2-7, the complete variable domain reads DSGVTQTPKHLITATGQRVTLRCSPRSGDLSVYWYQQSLDQGLQFLIQYYNGEERAKGNILERFSAQQFPDLHSELNLSSLELGDSALYFCASSVWTSGSRGPPHEQYFGPGTRLTVT.

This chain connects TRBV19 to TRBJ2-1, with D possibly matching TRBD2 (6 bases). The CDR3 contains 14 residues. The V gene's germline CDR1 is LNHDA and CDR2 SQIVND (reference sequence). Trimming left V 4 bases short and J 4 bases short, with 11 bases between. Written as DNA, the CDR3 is TGTGCCAGTAGTAGGAGGGCACGATACAATGAGCAGTTCTTC. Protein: CASSRRARYNEQFF.

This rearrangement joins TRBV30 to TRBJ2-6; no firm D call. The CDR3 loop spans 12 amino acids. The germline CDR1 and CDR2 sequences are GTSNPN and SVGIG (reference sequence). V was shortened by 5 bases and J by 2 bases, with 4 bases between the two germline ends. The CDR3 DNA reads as TGTGCCTGGGAGACTGGGGCCAACGTCCTGACTTTC. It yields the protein CAWETGANVLTF.

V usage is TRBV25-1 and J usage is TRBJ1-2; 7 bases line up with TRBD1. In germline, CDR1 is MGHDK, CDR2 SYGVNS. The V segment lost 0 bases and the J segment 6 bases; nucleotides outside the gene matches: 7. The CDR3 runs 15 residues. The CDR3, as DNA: TGTGCCAGCAGTGAATATTCGGGAGGGGGCAATGGCTACACCTTC. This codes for CASSEYSGGGNGYTF.

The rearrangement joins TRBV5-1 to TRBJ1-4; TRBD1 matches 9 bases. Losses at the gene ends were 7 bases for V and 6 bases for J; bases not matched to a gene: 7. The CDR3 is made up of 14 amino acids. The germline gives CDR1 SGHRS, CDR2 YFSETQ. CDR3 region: CASRPWTGDEKLFF. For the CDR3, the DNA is TGCGCCAGCCGACCCTGGACAGGGGATGAAAAACTGTTTTTT.

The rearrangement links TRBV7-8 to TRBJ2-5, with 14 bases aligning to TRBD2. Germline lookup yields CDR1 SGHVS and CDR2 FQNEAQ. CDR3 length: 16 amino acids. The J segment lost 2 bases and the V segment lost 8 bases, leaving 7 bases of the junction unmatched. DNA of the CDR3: TGTGCCAGCTCCCGTTGGACTAGCGGGGGGCAAGAGACCCAGTACTTC. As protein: CASSRWTSGGQETQYF.

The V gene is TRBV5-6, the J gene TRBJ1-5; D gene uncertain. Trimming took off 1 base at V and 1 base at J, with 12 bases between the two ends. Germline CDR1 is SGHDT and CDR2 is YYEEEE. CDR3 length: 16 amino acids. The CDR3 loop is CASSLWPGDSNQPQHF. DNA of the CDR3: TGTGCCAGCAGCTTGTGGCCGGGTGACAGCAATCAGCCCCAGCATTTT.

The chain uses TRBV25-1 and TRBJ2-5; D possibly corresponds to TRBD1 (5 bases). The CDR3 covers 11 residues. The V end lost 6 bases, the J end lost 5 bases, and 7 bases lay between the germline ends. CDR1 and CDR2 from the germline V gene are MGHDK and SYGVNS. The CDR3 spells CASSQGETQYF. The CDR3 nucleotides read TGTGCCAGCAGCCAGGGTGAGACCCAGTACTTC.

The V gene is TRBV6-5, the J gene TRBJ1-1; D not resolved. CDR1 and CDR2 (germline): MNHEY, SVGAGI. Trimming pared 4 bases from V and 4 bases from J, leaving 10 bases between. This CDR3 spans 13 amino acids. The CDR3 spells CASSSGRGTEAFF. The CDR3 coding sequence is TGTGCCAGCAGTTCGGGCCGGGGCACTGAAGCTTTCTTT.

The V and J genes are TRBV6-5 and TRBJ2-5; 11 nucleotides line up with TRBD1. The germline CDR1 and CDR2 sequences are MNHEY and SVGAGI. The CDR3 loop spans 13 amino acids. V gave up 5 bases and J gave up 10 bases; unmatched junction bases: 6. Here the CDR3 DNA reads TGTGCCAGCAGTCGCGGGACAGGGGGTATCCAGTACTTC. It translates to CASSRGTGGIQYF.

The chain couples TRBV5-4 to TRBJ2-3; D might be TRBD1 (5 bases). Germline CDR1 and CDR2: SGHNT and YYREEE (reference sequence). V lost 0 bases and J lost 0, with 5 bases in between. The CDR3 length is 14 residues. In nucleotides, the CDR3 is TGTGCCAGCAGCTTGGAGGGGAGCACAGATACGCAGTATTTT. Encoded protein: CASSLEGSTDTQYF.

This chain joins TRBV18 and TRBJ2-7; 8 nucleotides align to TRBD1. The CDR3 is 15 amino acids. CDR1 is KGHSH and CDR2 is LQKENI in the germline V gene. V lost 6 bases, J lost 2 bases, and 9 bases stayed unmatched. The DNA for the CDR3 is TGTGCCAGCTCGCCAGACAGGGGACGGACCTACGAGCAGTACTTC. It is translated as CASSPDRGRTYEQYF.

The CDR3 region is CASSIWGGAGELFF. The CDR3 nucleotides read TGTGCCAGCAGTATCTGGGGGGGGGCCGGGGAGCTGTTTTTT. The J gene is TRBJ2-2, the V gene TRBV6-5; 7 bases line up with TRBD2. The germline gives CDR1 MNHEY, CDR2 SVGAGI. This CDR3 is 14 amino acids long. Trimming took 5 bases from V and 6 from J; bases not matched to a gene: 6.

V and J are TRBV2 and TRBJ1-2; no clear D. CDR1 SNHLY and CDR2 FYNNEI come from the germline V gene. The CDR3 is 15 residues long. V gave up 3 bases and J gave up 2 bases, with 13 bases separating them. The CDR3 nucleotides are TGTGCCAGCAGTGATTCTGGAGGAAAGAACTATGGCTACACCTTC. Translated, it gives CASSDSGGKNYGYTF. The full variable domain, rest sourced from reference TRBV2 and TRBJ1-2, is EPEVTQTPSHQVTQMGQEVILRCVPISNHLYFYWYRQILGQKVEFLVSFYNNEISEKSEIFDDQFSVERPDGSNFTLKIRSTKLEDSAMYFCASSDSGGKNYGYTFGSGTRLTVV.

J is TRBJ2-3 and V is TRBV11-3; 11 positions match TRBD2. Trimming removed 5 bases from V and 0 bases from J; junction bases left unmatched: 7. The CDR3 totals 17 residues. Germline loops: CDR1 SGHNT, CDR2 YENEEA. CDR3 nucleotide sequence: TGTGCCAGCAGCCCACCATCTAGCGGGAGGAGCACAGATACGCAGTATTTT. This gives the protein CASSPPSSGRSTDTQYF. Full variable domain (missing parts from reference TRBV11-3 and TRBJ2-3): EAGVVQSPRYKIIEKKQPVAFWCNPISGHNTLYWYLQNLGQGPELLIRYENEEAVDDSQLPKDRFSAERLKGVDSTLKIQPAELGDSAVYLCASSPPSSGRSTDTQYFGPGTRLTVL.

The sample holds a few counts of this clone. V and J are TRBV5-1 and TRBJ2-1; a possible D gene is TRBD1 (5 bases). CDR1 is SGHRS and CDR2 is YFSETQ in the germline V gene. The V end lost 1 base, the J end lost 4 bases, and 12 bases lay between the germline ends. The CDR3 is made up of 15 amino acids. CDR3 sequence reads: CASSLTGLEYNEQFF. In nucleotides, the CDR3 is TGCGCCAGCAGCTTGACAGGCCTGGAATACAATGAGCAGTTCTTC.